The 4 T cell receptor beta chains below were found in one sample sequenced in a study of blood T cell repertoires in COVID-19. Data came from immunoSEQ multiplex PCR; TCRdb stores just in-frame clones and leaves some out. Altogether around 200,000 clones are present, approximately 88% being singletons, with the ten largest covering approximately 6.7%. The sequenced sample was peripheral blood. The receptors were sampled from a man aged 35 to 55 with acute or convalescent COVID-19.

A single count supports this clone. This chain connects TRBV5-1 to TRBJ2-3; no definite D call. CDR3 length: 15 residues. Looked up from germline, CDR1 is SGHRS and CDR2 is YFSETQ. The V and J ends lost 1 base and 3 bases respectively, with 12 bases between them. The CDR3 DNA sequence: TGCGCCAGCAGCTTGAGAGGTCTTTGGACAGATACGCAGTATTTT. As protein: CASSLRGLWTDTQYF.

CDR3 nucleotides: TGTGCCAGCAGTCCCCCCCGTTCCGGGTTTGAAGGCTACACCTTC. Translation: CASSPPRSGFEGYTF. The genes are TRBV28 and TRBJ1-2; no clear D. The CDR3 covers 15 residues. Trimming removed 5 bases at V and 8 bases at J, with 21 bases between. Looked up from germline, CDR1 is MDHEN and CDR2 is SYDVKM.

This clone was picked up one time. This chain connects TRBV6-2 or TRBV6-3 to TRBJ2-2; 10 nucleotides agree with TRBD2. CDR1 is MNHEY and CDR2 is SVGEGT in the germline V gene. V shed 5 bases, J shed 1 base, and the junction held 4 bases outside the gene matches. CDR3 length: 16 residues. The CDR3 sequence is CASSPRTSGNTGELFF. DNA of the CDR3: TGTGCCAGCAGTCCCCGGACTAGCGGGAACACCGGGGAGCTGTTTTTT.

The chain uses TRBV29-1 and TRBJ1-1; 9 nucleotides match TRBD1. J lost 0 bases, V lost 6 bases, and 5 bases had no gene match. Germline CDR1 reads SQVTM; CDR2 reads ANQGSEA. This CDR3 has 14 residues. This chain's CDR3 is CSVDDRGLNTEAFF. The CDR3 DNA follows: TGCAGCGTCGACGACAGGGGGTTGAACACTGAAGCTTTCTTT.